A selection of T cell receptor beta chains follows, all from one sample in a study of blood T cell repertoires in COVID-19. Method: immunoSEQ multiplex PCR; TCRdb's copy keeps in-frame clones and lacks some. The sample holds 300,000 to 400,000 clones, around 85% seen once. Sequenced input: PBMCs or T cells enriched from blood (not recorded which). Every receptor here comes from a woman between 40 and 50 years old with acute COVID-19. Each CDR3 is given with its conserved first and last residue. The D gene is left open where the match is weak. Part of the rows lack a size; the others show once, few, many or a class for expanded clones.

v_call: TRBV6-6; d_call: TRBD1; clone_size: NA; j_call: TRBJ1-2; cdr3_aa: CASSSRQGAYGYTF; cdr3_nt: TGTGCCAGCTCTTCCCGACAGGGGGCCTATGGCTACACCTTC
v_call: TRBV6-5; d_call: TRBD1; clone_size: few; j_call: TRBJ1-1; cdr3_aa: CASRPGQTNTEAFF; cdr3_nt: TGTGCCAGCCGCCCGGGACAGACGAACACTGAAGCTTTCTTT
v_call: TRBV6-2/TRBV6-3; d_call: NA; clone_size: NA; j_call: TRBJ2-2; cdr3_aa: CASSRLSGVGGELFF; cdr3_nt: TGTGCCAGCAGCCGACTGTCCGGTGTGGGTGGAGAGCTGTTTTTT
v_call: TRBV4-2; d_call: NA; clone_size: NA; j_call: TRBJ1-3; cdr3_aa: CASSQDFARSGNTIYF; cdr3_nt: TGTGCCAGCAGCCAAGATTTTGCGCGGAGTGGAAACACCATATATTTT
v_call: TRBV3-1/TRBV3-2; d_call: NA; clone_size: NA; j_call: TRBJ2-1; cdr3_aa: CACVGGSYNEQFF; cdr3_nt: TGTGCCTGCGTGGGGGGAAGCTACAATGAGCAGTTCTTC
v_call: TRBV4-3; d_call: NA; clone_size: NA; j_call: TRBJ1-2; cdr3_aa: CASSLAGSGGYTF; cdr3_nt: TGCGCCAGCAGCCTCGCAGGATCAGGTGGCTACACCTTC
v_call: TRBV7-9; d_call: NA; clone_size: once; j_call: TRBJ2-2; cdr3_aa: CASTLSGRRGGTGELFF; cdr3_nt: TGTGCCAGTACCCTAAGCGGGCGGAGAGGTGGCACCGGGGAGCTGTTTTTT
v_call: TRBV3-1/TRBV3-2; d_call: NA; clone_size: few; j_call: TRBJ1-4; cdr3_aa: CASSQRSQGEKLFF; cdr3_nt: TGTGCCAGCAGCCAAAGGAGCCAGGGTGAAAAACTGTTTTTT
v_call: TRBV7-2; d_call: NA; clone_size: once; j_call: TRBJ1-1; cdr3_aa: CASSLDYTEAFF; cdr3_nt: TGTGCCAGCAGCTTAGACTACACTGAAGCTTTCTTT
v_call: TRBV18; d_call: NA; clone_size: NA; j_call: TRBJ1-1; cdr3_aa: CASSPPLGEAFF; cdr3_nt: TGTGCCAGCTCACCACCCCTAGGAGAAGCTTTCTTT
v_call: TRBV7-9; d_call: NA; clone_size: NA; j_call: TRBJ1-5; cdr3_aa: CASSLDTNSNQPQHF; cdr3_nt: TGTGCCAGCAGCTTGGACACCAATAGCAATCAGCCCCAGCATTTT
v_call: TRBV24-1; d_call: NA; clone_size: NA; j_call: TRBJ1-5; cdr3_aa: CATKVQSLSNQPQHF; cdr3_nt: TGTGCCACCAAAGTACAGTCCCTTAGCAATCAGCCCCAGCATTTT
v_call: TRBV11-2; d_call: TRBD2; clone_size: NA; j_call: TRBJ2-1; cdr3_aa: CASSLTGLDSNEQFF; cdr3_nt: TGTGCCAGCAGCTTAACTGGACTAGACTCCAATGAGCAGTTCTTC
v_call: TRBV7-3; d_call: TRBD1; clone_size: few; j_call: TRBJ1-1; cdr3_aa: CASSTGTGGRAFF; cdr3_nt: TGTGCCAGCAGCACCGGGACAGGGGGTAGGGCTTTCTTT
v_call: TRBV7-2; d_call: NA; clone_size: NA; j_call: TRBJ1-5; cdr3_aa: CASSLVQAGIQPQHF; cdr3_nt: TGTGCCAGCAGCTTAGTACAGGCCGGTATCCAGCCCCAGCATTTT
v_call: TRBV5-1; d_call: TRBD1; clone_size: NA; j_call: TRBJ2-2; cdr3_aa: CASSSGQSGELFF; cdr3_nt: TGCGCCAGCAGCTCGGGACAGTCCGGGGAGCTGTTTTTT
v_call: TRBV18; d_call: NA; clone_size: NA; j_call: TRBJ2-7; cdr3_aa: CASSLTFRSEQYF; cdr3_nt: TGTGCCAGCTCACTGACTTTTAGATCCGAGCAGTACTTC
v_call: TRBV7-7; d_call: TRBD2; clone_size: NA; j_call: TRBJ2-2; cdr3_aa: CASSLVPYQAGGPIGELFF; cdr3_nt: TGTGCTAGCAGCTTAGTACCCTACCAAGCGGGAGGGCCGATCGGGGAGCTGTTTTTT
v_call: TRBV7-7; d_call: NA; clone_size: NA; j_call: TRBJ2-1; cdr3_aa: CASSLIAAPYNEQFF; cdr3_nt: TGTGCTAGCAGCCTAATAGCGGCTCCCTACAATGAGCAGTTCTTC
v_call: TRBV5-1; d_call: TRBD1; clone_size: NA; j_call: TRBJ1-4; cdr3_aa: CASRPGQGRFINEKLFF; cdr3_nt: TGCGCCAGCAGACCTGGACAGGGCCGATTTATTAATGAAAAACTGTTTTTT
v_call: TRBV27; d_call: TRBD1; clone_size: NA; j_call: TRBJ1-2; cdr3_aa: CASSRDRATNYGYTF; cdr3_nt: TGTGCCAGCAGTCGGGACAGGGCCACTAACTATGGCTACACCTTC
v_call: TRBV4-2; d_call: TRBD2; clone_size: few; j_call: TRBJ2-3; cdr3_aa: CASSQEFGTSGLTDTQYF; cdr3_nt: TGTGCCAGCAGCCAAGAATTTGGGACTAGCGGGCTCACAGATACGCAGTATTTT
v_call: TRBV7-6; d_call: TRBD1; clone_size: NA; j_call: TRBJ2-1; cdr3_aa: CASSYGQGNYNEQFF; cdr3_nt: TGTGCCAGCAGCTATGGACAGGGGAACTACAATGAGCAGTTCTTC
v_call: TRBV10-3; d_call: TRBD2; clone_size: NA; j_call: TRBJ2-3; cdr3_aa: CAIQKRDTDTQYF; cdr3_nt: TGTGCCATCCAGAAGCGGGACACAGATACGCAGTATTTT
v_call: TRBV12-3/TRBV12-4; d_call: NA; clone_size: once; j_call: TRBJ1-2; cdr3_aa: CASSSQDSMGYTF; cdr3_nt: TGTGCCAGCAGTTCACAGGACAGTATGGGCTACACCTTC
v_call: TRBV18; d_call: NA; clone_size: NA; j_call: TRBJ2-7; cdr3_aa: CASSPTNTGEQYF; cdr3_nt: TGTGCCAGCTCACCCACAAATACCGGGGAGCAGTACTTC
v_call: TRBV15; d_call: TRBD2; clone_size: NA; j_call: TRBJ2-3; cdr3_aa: CATSRTSKSSDTQYF; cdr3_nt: TGTGCCACCAGCAGGACTAGCAAAAGCTCGGATACGCAGTATTTT
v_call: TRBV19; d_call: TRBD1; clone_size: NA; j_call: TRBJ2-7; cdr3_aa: CASSMWNRDRGRAAPYEQYF; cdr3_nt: TGTGCCAGTAGTATGTGGAACAGGGACAGGGGGCGCGCTGCCCCCTACGAGCAGTACTTC
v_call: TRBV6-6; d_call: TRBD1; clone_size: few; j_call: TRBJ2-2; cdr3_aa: CASSYPDREHGELFF; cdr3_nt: TGTGCCAGCAGTTACCCGGACAGGGAGCACGGGGAGCTGTTTTTT
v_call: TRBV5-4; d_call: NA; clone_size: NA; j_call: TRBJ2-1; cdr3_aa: CASSLETSRSYNEQFF; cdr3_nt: TGTGCCAGCAGCTTGGAAACTAGCCGCTCCTACAATGAGCAGTTCTTC
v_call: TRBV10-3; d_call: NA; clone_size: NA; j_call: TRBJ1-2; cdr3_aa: CAIQEQAPTGRYTF; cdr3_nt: TGTGCCATCCAGGAACAGGCCCCAACCGGTCGCTACACCTTC
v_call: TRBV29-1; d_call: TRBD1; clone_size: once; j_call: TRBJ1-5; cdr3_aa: CSVADKWDSPQHF; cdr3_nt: TGCAGCGTTGCCGATAAATGGGACAGCCCCCAGCATTTT
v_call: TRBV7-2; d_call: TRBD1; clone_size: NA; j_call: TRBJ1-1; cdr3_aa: CASSFDRGDTEAFF; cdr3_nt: TGTGCCAGCAGCTTCGACAGGGGCGACACTGAAGCTTTCTTT
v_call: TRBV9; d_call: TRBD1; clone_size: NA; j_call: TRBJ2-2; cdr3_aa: CASRGPGTGGYTGELFF; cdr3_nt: TGTGCCAGCAGGGGACCGGGGACAGGGGGATATACCGGGGAGCTGTTTTTT
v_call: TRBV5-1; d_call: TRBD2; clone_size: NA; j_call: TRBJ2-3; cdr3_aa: CASSFPSGMSDTQYF; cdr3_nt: TGCGCCAGCAGCTTTCCTAGCGGGATGTCAGATACGCAGTATTTT
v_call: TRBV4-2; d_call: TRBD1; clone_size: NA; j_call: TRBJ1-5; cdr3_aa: CASSSGTDSNQPQHF; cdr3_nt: TGTGCCAGCAGCTCCGGGACAGATAGCAATCAGCCCCAGCATTTT
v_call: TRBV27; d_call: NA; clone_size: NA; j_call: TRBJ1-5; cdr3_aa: CASRRTGNQPQHF; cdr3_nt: TGTGCCAGCAGAAGGACAGGCAATCAGCCCCAGCATTTT
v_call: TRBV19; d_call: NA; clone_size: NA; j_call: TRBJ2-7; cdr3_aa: CASGSSYEQYF; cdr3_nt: TGTGCCAGCGGGTCCTCCTACGAGCAGTACTTC